This passage covers 13 T cell receptor beta chains from one sample sequenced in a study of T cells after yellow fever vaccination. TCRdb re-analysed the 5' RACE reads in MiXCR, keeping a single row per CDR3 protein. The table lists some 300,000 distinct CDR3 sequences, 7.5% to 9% of them singletons. This sample comprised CD4+ T cells sorted from PBMCs, obtained 5 days after the yellow fever booster vaccination. The receptor set was obtained from a man between 18 and 35 years old who received the YFV17D yellow fever vaccine.

This clonotype has ten or more counts. CDR3 amino acids: CASSVTSGGQETQYF. The CDR3 nucleotides read TGTGCCAGCAGCGTCACTAGCGGGGGACAAGAGACCCAGTACTTC. J is TRBJ2-5 and V is TRBV6-1; 11 nucleotides agree with TRBD2. The CDR3 totals 15 residues. Trimming at V came to 6 bases and at J to 2 bases, leaving 5 bases not matched to a gene. The germline gives CDR1 MNHNS, CDR2 SASEGT.

Many counts were recorded for this clonotype. The chain employs TRBV11-2 and TRBJ1-1, with 7 bases matching TRBD1. J gave up 4 bases and V 5 bases, and 10 bases lay outside the gene matches. Germline CDR1 and CDR2: SGHAT and FQNNGV. CDR3 length: 15 residues. This chain's CDR3 is CASSPGRGLGTEAFF. In DNA, the CDR3 is TGTGCCAGCAGCCCAGGGAGGGGGCTGGGCACTGAAGCTTTCTTT.

There are a few counts of this clonotype. This chain connects TRBV7-2 to TRBJ2-3; D is possibly TRBD1 (6 bases). The germline CDR1 and CDR2 sequences are SGHTA and FQGNSA. The CDR3 runs 15 residues. Trimming removed 0 bases at V and 1 base at J, with 8 bases between. This CDR3 is CASSLAAGGTDTQYF. CDR3 bases: TGTGCCAGCAGCTTAGCAGCAGGGGGCACAGATACGCAGTATTTT.

This clonotype was detected only a few times. The rearrangement joins TRBV6-1 to TRBJ1-5; TRBD1 is a possible D gene (5 bases). From germline, CDR1 is MNHNS and CDR2 SASEGT. Trimming took 7 bases from V and 4 from J, leaving 11 bases between them. This CDR3 has 13 residues. This chain's CDR3 is CASTGVRNQPQHF. The CDR3 DNA reads TGTGCCAGCACGGGGGTGCGGAATCAGCCCCAGCATTTT.

This clonotype appeared a few times. This chain uses TRBV5-1 with TRBJ2-1; D gene uncertain. Germline values: CDR1 SGHRS, CDR2 YFSETQ. With 3 bases removed from V and 0 bases from J, the gap between germline ends came to 10 bases. There are 15 residues in the CDR3. The CDR3 loop is CASSSEDPSYNEQFF. DNA of the CDR3: TGCGCCAGCAGCTCAGAGGACCCCTCCTACAATGAGCAGTTCTTC.

The table lists this clonotype with a few counts. The rearrangement links TRBV5-1 to TRBJ2-3; D gene uncertain. The germline V gene has CDR1 SGHRS and CDR2 YFSETQ. This CDR3 contains 14 residues. Trimming stripped 1 base from V and 2 bases from J, with 8 bases between. The CDR3 DNA reads as TGCGCCAGCAGCTTGATGGGCAACACAGATACGCAGTATTTT. It yields the protein CASSLMGNTDTQYF.

The chain combines TRBV5-4 with TRBJ2-1; possibly TRBD2 for D (5 bases). CDR3 length: 13 amino acids. V dropped 3 bases and J dropped 12 bases, with 16 bases sitting between them. Germline V CDR1 and CDR2: SGHNT, YYREEE (reference sequence). The CDR3 here is CASSSPGLPGQFF. DNA of the CDR3: TGTGCCAGCAGCTCCCCCGGACTCCCAGGGCAGTTCTTC.

V gene TRBV6-6 combines with J gene TRBJ1-5; the match to TRBD1 covers 7 bases. V was pared by 4 bases and J by 8 bases, with 8 bases of the junction left unmatched. The CDR3 contains 14 residues. Germline V gives CDR1 MNHNY, CDR2 SVGAGI (reference sequence). The CDR3, as DNA: TGTGCCAGCAGTTCCCAAGACAGGGTTGAGCCCCAGCATTTT. Translating gives CASSSQDRVEPQHF.

This clonotype was observed a handful of times. The chain uses TRBV20-1 and TRBJ1-5; TRBD1 is a possible D gene (5 bases). CDR3 length equals 13 residues. Deletions cut 3 bases from V and 5 bases from J, with 11 bases between. CDR1 and CDR2 from the germline V gene are DFQATT and SNEGSKA (reference sequence). The CDR3, as DNA: TGCAGTGCTAGTTCCCAGGGTTATCAGCCCCAGCATTTT. Its protein is CSASSQGYQPQHF.

This clonotype occurred a few times. J is TRBJ2-5 and V is TRBV20-1; 13 bases agree with TRBD2. The CDR3 has 16 residues. CDR1 and CDR2 (germline): DFQATT, SNEGSKA (reference sequence). Trimming at V came to 1 base and at J to 5 bases, leaving 7 bases not matched to a gene. CDR3 region: CSARGDQGLAGETQYF. The CDR3 nucleotides read TGCAGTGCTAGAGGGGATCAGGGACTAGCGGGGGAGACCCAGTACTTC.

This clonotype was observed a handful of times. The rearrangement uses TRBV7-2 and TRBJ2-3; 8 positions agree with TRBD2. Unmatched junction bases numbered 8, after V lost 5 bases and J lost 4 bases. The CDR3 length is 15 residues. The germline V gene encodes CDR1 SGHTA and CDR2 FQGNSA. The DNA for the CDR3 is TGTGCCAGCAGCCGAAGGACGGGGGGGGCAGATACGCAGTATTTT. Its translation is CASSRRTGGADTQYF. The entire variable domain, with the rest obtained from reference TRBV7-2 and TRBJ2-3, is as follows: GAGVSQSPSNKVTEKGKDVELRCDPISGHTALYWYRQSLGQGLEFLIYFQGNSAPDKSGLPSDRFSAERTGGSVSTLTIQRTQQEDSAVYLCASSRRTGGADTQYFGPGTRLTVL.

This clonotype was detected only a few times. The chain joins TRBV27 to TRBJ1-5, with TRBD1 as a possible D gene (5 bases). Per germline, CDR1 MNHEY and CDR2 SMNVEV (reference sequence). V lost 1 base and J lost 1, with 5 bases in between. This CDR3 is built from 14 residues. The CDR3 loop reads CASSLWGSNQPQHF. In DNA, the CDR3 is TGTGCCAGCAGTTTATGGGGGAGCAATCAGCCCCAGCATTTT.

This clonotype was recorded a few times. The rearrangement joins TRBV7-2 to TRBJ2-5; no clear D gene. V lost 5 bases and J lost 7, with 14 bases in between. CDR3 length: 13 residues. The germline gives CDR1 SGHTA, CDR2 FQGNSA. CDR3 in amino acids: CASSPGTSGTQYF. For the CDR3, the DNA is TGTGCCAGCAGCCCGGGTACGTCAGGGACCCAGTACTTC.